This T cell receptor (beta chain) originates from a study of CD8 T cells in ankylosing spondylitis. Quantitative 5'-RACE with molecular barcodes produced the TCR beta libraries. TCRdb reprocessed the 5' RACE reads via MiXCR and lists one record per CDR3 protein. The repertoire includes roughly 470,000 distinct CDR3 sequences, 25% to 30% of them detected once, and 0.75% to 0.9% sits in the top ten. CDR3 length: 15 amino acids. The germline V and J ends were trimmed by 2 bases and 6 bases, with 16 bases remaining between them. Germline CDR1 and CDR2: SGHTA and FQGNSA. This clonotype appeared a single time. What it binds is not known. Study results and limitations: A CD8+ phenotype characterized the disease-linked clones, which were relatively rare in peripheral blood. There was a TCR beta motif, made of several highly homologous variants, that appeared characteristic of ankylosing spondylitis blood. A subset of motif variants has previously been described in the synovial fluid and blood of reactive arthritis. Matched synovial fluid from ankylosing spondylitis patients was reported to be enriched for disease-linked clones.

The V call is TRBV7-2, the J call TRBJ2-5, with D possibly being TRBD1 or TRBD2 (5 bases each). Sequenced material: blood, either unsorted or a sorted T cell fraction (not recorded which). The origin of this receptor is a male donor with ankylosing spondylitis. CDR3 bases: TGTGCCAGCAGCTTACAGAGGGGACCCCTGAAGACCCAGTACTTC. It specifies CASSLQRGPLKTQYF.